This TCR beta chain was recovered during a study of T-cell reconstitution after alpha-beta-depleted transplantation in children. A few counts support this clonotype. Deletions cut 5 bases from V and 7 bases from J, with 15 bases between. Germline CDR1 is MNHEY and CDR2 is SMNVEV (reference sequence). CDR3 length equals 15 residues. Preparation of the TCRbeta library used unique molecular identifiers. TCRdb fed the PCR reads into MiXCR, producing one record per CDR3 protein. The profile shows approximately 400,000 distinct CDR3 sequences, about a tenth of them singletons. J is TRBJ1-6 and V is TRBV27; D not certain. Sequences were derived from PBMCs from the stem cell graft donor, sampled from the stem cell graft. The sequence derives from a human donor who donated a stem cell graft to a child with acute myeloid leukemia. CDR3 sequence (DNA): TGTGCCAGCAGTGCGCCGATGGGAAACAATTCACCCCTCCACTTT. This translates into CASSAPMGNNSPLHF.